This T cell receptor beta chain comes out of a study of a mutant IDH1 vaccine in newly diagnosed glioma. The V end was cut by 7 bases, the J end by 3 bases, with 7 bases between. The CDR3 length is 12 residues. Time point denoted: week 5, during vaccination. In every dose of vaccine, 300 ug of mutant IDH1 20-mer peptide was given alongside topical imiquimod. Turning to this clone: Its specificity is unknown.

Produced via immunoSEQ multiplex PCR; TCRdb's table is partial and in-frame only. The repertoire holds some 37,000 clones, with 75% to 85% as singletons. The origin of this receptor is a man aged 40-55 years with glioma. This specimen was PBMCs, taken from a glioma patient whose treatment included an IDH1 peptide vaccine. The chain joins TRBV23-1 to TRBJ1-5, with D uncertain. TRBV23-1 carries the ORF label, with uncertain function. The CDR3 nucleotides are TGCGCCAGCACCTTATACAATCAGCCCCAGCATTTT. Residues: CASTLYNQPQHF.